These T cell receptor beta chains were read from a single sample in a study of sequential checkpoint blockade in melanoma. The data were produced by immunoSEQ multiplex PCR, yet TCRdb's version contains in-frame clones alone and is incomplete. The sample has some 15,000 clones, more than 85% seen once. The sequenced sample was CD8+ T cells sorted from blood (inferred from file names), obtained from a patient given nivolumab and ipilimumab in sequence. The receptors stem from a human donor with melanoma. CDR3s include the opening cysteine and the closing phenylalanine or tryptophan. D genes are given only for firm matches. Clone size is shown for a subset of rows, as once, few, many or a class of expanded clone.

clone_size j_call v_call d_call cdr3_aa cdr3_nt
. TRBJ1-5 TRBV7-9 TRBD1 CASSEMTNRGGNQPQHF TGTGCCAGCAGCGAGATGACGAACAGGGGTGGCAATCAGCCCCAGCATTTT
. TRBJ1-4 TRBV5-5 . CASSPWTVPNEKLFF TGTGCCAGCAGCCCGTGGACAGTGCCAAATGAAAAACTGTTTTTT
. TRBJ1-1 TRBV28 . CAISRQGAVNTEAFF TGTGCCATTAGCCGGCAGGGCGCGGTGAACACTGAAGCTTTCTTT
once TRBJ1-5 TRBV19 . CASSIYAPGVPQHF TGTGCCAGTAGTATTTACGCTCCGGGGGTGCCCCAGCATTTT
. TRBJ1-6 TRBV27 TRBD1 CASSMTGGNSPLHF TGTGCCAGCAGTATGACAGGGGGCAATTCACCCCTCCACTTT
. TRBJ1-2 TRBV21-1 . CASSKARGYGYTF TGTGCCAGCAGCAAAGCCAGGGGGTATGGCTACACCTTC
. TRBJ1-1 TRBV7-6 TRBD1 CASSPRQGPSGDTEAFF TGTGCCAGCAGCCCCCGACAGGGACCCTCGGGTGACACTGAAGCTTTCTTT
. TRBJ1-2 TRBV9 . CASSVVAGGYGYTF TGTGCCAGCAGCGTAGTAGCGGGGGGCTATGGCTACACCTTC
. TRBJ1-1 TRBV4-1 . CASSQRVLNTEAFF TGCGCCAGCAGCCAACGGGTTTTGAACACTGAAGCTTTCTTT
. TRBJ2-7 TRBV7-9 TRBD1 CASSLPGQGAYEQYF TGTGCCAGCAGCTTACCGGGACAGGGGGCCTACGAGCAGTACTTC
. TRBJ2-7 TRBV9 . CASSPGVSYEQYF TGTGCCAGCAGCCCAGGGGTATCCTACGAGCAGTACTTC
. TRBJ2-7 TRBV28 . CASTLRRGTDEQYF TGTGCCAGCACTCTTCGGCGGGGCACCGACGAGCAGTACTTC
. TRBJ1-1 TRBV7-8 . CASSLAMDRYTEAFF TGTGCCAGCAGCTTAGCGATGGACAGATACACTGAAGCTTTCTTT
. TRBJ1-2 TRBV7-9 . CASSLLPHPREAGYTF TGTGCCAGCAGCTTATTACCCCATCCCAGGGAGGCTGGCTACACCTTC
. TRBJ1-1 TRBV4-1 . CASSQVGEGSNTEAFF TGCGCCAGCAGCCAAGTGGGGGAGGGATCCAACACTGAAGCTTTCTTT
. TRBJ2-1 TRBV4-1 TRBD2 CASSGRTSGSTDEQFF TGCGCCAGCAGCGGACGGACTAGCGGGAGTACCGATGAGCAGTTCTTC
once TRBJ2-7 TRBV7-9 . CASSPRQKGYEQYF TGTGCCAGCAGCCCCCGACAAAAAGGCTACGAGCAGTACTTC
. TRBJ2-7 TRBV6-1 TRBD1 CASSHSGDSSYEQYF TGTGCCAGCAGCCATTCTGGGGACAGCTCCTACGAGCAGTACTTC
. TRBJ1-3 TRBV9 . CASSVGGGYRAGNTIYF TGTGCCAGCAGCGTAGGAGGGGGTTATAGGGCTGGAAACACCATATATTTT
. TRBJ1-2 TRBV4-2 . CASSQEDWEGNYGYTF TGTGCCAGCAGCCAAGAGGATTGGGAGGGGAACTATGGCTACACCTTC
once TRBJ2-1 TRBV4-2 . CASSQWSSYNEQFF TGTGCCAGCAGCCAGTGGAGCTCCTACAATGAGCAGTTCTTC
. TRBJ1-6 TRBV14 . CASSQGGTVSYNSPLHF TGTGCCAGCAGCCAAGGCGGCACCGTCTCCTATAATTCACCCCTCCACTTT
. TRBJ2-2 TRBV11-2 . CASSLHFFGDTGELFF TGTGCCAGCAGCTTACATTTTTTCGGGGACACCGGGGAGCTGTTTTTT
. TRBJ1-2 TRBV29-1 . CSVERSRKTYGYTF TGCAGCGTTGAACGTAGCAGAAAAACCTATGGCTACACCTTC
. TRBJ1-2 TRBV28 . CASSFGRVNYGYTF TGTGCCAGCAGTTTTGGCAGGGTGAACTATGGCTACACCTTC
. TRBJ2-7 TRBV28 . CASSLGGATYEQYF TGTGCCAGCAGTTTGGGGGGGGCTACCTACGAGCAGTACTTC
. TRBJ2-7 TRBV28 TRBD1 CASSLYSRGLEQYF TGTGCCAGCAGTTTATATTCCAGGGGGCTCGAGCAGTACTTC
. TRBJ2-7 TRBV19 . CASSNGEQYF TGTGCCAGTAGTAACGGCGAGCAGTACTTC
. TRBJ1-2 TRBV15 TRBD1 CATTPREGARNYGYTF TGTGCCACCACCCCCCGTGAGGGGGCTCGGAACTATGGCTACACCTTC
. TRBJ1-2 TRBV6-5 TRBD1 CASSYGAGGYGYTF TGTGCCAGCAGTTATGGGGCAGGGGGCTATGGCTACACCTTC
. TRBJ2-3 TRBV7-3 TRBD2 CASSLAGGPPDTQYF TGTGCCAGCAGCTTAGCGGGAGGGCCCCCAGATACGCAGTATTTT
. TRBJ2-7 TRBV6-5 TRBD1 CASSYGDSNEQYF TGTGCCAGCAGTTACGGGGACAGTAACGAGCAGTACTTC
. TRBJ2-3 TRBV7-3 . CASSLLGADTQYF TGTGCCAGCAGCTTATTAGGGGCAGATACGCAGTATTTT
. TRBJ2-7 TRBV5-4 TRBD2 CASSLDLAGSGEQYF TGTGCCAGCAGCTTGGATCTAGCGGGTTCCGGGGAGCAGTACTTC
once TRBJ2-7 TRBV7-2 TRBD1 CASTGQGALSSYEQYF TGTGCCAGCACGGGACAGGGGGCGCTTAGCTCCTACGAGCAGTACTTC
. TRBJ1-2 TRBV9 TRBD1 CASSTRDSFYGYTF TGTGCCAGCAGCACCCGGGACAGCTTCTATGGCTACACCTTC
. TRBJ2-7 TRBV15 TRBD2 CATSRDVLAGGSYEQYF TGTGCCACCAGCAGAGATGTCTTAGCGGGAGGCTCCTACGAGCAGTACTTC
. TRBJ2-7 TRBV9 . CASSGGDRSYEQYF TGTGCCAGCAGCGGAGGAGACAGATCCTACGAGCAGTACTTC
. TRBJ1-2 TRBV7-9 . CASSLPDSYGYTF TGTGCCAGCAGCTTGCCGGACAGCTATGGCTACACCTTC
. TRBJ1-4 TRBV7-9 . CASSLAGGRGEKLFF TGTGCCAGCAGCTTAGCCGGGGGGCGGGGTGAAAAACTGTTTTTT
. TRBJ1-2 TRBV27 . CASSPTGYGYTF TGTGCCAGCAGTCCTACAGGGTATGGCTACACCTTC
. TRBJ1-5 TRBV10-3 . CAISEPGGQPQHF TGTGCCATCAGTGAGCCGGGGGGGCAGCCCCAGCATTTT
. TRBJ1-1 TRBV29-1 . CSVLRGTEAFF TGCAGCGTGCTAAGGGGCACTGAAGCTTTCTTT
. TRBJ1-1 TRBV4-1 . CASSPQTVMNTEAFF TGCGCCAGCAGCCCACAGACAGTAATGAACACTGAAGCTTTCTTT
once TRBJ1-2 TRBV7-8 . CASSLGSGAGYTF TGTGCCAGCAGCTTAGGAAGCGGTGCGGGCTACACCTTC
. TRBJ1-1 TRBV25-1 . CASGEWLNTEAFF TGTGCCAGCGGTGAATGGCTGAACACTGAAGCTTTCTTT
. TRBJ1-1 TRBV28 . CASRGLMAEAFF TGTGCCAGCAGGGGACTTATGGCTGAAGCTTTCTTT
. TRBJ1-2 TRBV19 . CASSWTARNDYGYTF TGTGCCAGTAGTTGGACAGCACGCAACGACTATGGCTACACCTTC
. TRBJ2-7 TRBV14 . CASSQVSSEQYF TGTGCCAGCAGCCAAGTTTCCAGCGAGCAGTACTTC
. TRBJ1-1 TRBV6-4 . CASSEAGSSTEAFF TGTGCCAGCAGTGAGGCAGGGTCGTCCACTGAAGCTTTCTTT
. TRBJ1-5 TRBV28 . CASTTELYQPQHF TGTGCCAGCACAACAGAATTATATCAGCCCCAGCATTTT
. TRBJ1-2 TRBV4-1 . CASSLPYPGEGIGYTF TGCGCCAGCAGCCTCCCCTACCCCGGGGAGGGGATTGGCTACACCTTC
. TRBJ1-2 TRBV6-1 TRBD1 CASSADRVNYGYTF TGTGCCAGCAGTGCGGACAGGGTTAACTATGGCTACACCTTC
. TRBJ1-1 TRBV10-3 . CAISNPPKNTEAFF TGTGCCATCAGTAACCCTCCTAAGAACACTGAAGCTTTCTTT
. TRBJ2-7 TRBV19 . CASSTGYEQYF TGTGCCAGTAGTACCGGCTACGAGCAGTACTTC
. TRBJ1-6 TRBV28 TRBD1 CAIDSGGANSPLHF TGTGCCATTGATTCAGGGGGCGCGAATTCACCCCTCCACTTT
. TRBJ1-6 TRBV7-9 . CASSLGAGDNSPLHF TGTGCCAGCAGCTTAGGAGCAGGGGACAATTCACCCCTCCACTTT
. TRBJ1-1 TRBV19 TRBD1 CASTQIDRDTEAFF TGTGCCAGTACCCAAATAGACAGGGACACTGAAGCTTTCTTT
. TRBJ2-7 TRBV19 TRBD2 CASSMGDYLGYEQYF TGTGCCAGTAGTATGGGGGACTACCTAGGCTACGAGCAGTACTTC
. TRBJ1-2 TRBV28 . CASSTPHMGGGWGGYTF TGTGCCAGCAGTACTCCACATATGGGGGGGGGTTGGGGTGGCTACACCTTC